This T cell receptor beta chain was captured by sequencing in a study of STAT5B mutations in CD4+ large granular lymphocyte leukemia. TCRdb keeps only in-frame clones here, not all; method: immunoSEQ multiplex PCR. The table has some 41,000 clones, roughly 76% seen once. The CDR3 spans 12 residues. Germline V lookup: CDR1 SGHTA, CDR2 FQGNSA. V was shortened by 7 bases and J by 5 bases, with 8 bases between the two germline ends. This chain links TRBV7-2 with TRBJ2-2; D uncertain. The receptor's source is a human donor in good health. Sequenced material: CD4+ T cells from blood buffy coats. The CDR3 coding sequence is TGTGCCAGCACCCTGGAGACCGGGGAGCTGTTTTTT. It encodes CASTLETGELFF.